This passage covers 8 T cell receptor beta chains from one sample sequenced in a study of chemoradiotherapy in HPV16-positive cancers. TCRdb keeps only in-frame clones here, not all; method: immunoSEQ multiplex PCR. This sample carries about 10,000 clones, less than 75% of them seen once, and the ten largest clones take roughly a tenth. Collection took place from a patient who underwent chemoradiotherapy. These receptors originate from a human donor with HPV-associated anogenital cancer.

This clone was observed a handful of times. The chain uses TRBV10-3 and TRBJ1-2, with 8 bases fitting TRBD1. Trimming took 7 bases from V and 4 from J; bases not matched to a gene: 2. CDR3 length equals 12 residues. The V gene's germline CDR1 is ENHRY and CDR2 SYGVKD. The CDR3, as DNA: TGTGCCATCAATGGACAGGGCTATGGCTACACCTTC. It specifies CAINGQGYGYTF.

V is TRBV7-9 and J is TRBJ1-2; TRBD1 matches at 8 bases. Germline CDR1 SEHNR, CDR2 FQNEAQ (reference sequence). The junction had 9 bases not matched to a gene; V was cut back by 4 bases and J by 8 bases. The CDR3 has 14 amino acids. Written as DNA, the CDR3 is TGTGCCAGCAGCTCACCGGACAGGGTGAGGGGCTACACCTTC. This sequence encodes CASSSPDRVRGYTF.

This clone was seen once. The junction and the germline gene differ at one end; a read error may be behind it. This sequence joins TRBV2 and TRBJ2-5; D possibly corresponds to TRBD1 (5 bases). Per germline, CDR1 SNHLY and CDR2 FYNNEI. This CDR3 spans 15 amino acids. CDR3 region: CASREGDSPGETQYF. CDR3 coding DNA: TGTGCCAGCAGGGAAGGGGATTCCCCCGGGGAGACCCAGTACTTC.

This clone has a handful of counts. The V and J genes are TRBV30 and TRBJ1-4, with TRBD1 matching over 10 bases. The CDR3 has 14 amino acids. Germline V lookup: CDR1 GTSNPN, CDR2 SVGIG (reference sequence). V lost 0 bases to trimming and J lost 7 bases; unmatched junction nucleotides: 2. The CDR3 DNA reads TGTGCCTGGAGTGTAGGACAGGGGGGTGAAAAACTGTTTTTT. It is translated as CAWSVGQGGEKLFF.

CDR3 sequence reads: CASSLGQTTDTQYF. CDR3 coding DNA: TGTGCCAGCAGCTTGGGACAGACGACAGATACGCAGTATTTT. The chain joins TRBV5-6 to TRBJ2-3; tentatively, D is TRBD1 (5 bases). Trimming pared 0 bases from V and 3 bases from J, leaving 8 bases between. CDR1 is SGHDT, CDR2 YYEEEE, per germline. The CDR3 has 14 residues.

This chain joins TRBV2 and TRBJ2-3; the D gene is possibly TRBD1 (6 bases). The CDR3 loop spans 16 amino acids. V was clipped by 1 base and J by 0 bases, with 11 bases between them. Germline V gene sequence: CDR1 SNHLY, CDR2 FYNNEI. CDR3 bases: TGTGCCAGCAGTGAAGAGACAGGTCCTAGCACAGATACGCAGTATTTT. Translation: CASSEETGPSTDTQYF.

The chain is built from TRBV7-2 and TRBJ1-6; 12 nucleotides line up with TRBD1. The CDR3 length is 15 residues. The V gene end was trimmed by 5 bases and the J gene end by 10 bases; junction bases not matched to a gene: 6. In germline, CDR1 is SGHTA, CDR2 FQGNSA. The CDR3 bases are TGTGCCAGCAGCGCCGGGACAGGGGGCAGATCACCCCTCCACTTT. Translation: CASSAGTGGRSPLHF.

The J gene is TRBJ1-2, the V gene TRBV7-2; D remains unclear. This CDR3 region has 12 residues. V gave up 3 bases and J gave up 4 bases, with 6 bases separating them. Germline lookup yields CDR1 SGHTA and CDR2 FQGNSA. The CDR3 DNA reads TGTGCCAGCAGCTTGGACCGCTATGGCTACACCTTC. It translates to CASSLDRYGYTF.